This T cell receptor (beta chain) was sequenced during a study of T cell responses to AZD1222 COVID-19 vaccine. The CDR3 runs to 16 residues. As to this clone: Antigen: not known.

Study findings and constraints: Females outnumbered males among donors, who were mostly white British; clonal diversity was possibly underestimated. The study identified only 6 or 7 AZD1222 recipients as seropositive at baseline. Regions 160-218 and 743-854 dominated among vaccine-associated CD4 TCRs spanning spike. Following two doses of AZD1222, Spike-specific TCR breadth and depth rose.

Produced via immunoSEQ multiplex PCR; TCRdb's table is partial and in-frame only. This repertoire shows about 120,000 clones, 88% found once; its top ten account for less than 6%. V and J are TRBV12-2 and TRBJ1-6; the table's D call TRBD1 went unverified against the DNA. TRBV12-2 has pseudogene status. The sequence was collected from an adult in good health. The sequences come from peripheral blood, collected on day 0 of AZD1222 vaccination. The CDR3 bases are TGTGCAAGTCGCTCGGGACAGAGCTCCTATAATTCACCCCTCCACTTT. Translated, it gives CASRSGQSSYNSPLHF.